This T cell receptor beta chain is drawn from a study of blood T cell repertoires in COVID-19. The cohort comprised adults aged about 18 to 90 years residing in 20 to 25 US areas. Donors were grouped by their self-reported clinical history. Cohort 3 donors were reported recovered after two negative PCRs, clearance, or symptom resolution. Here immunoSEQ multiplex PCR was the method, and the copy in TCRdb shows in-frame clones only, minus some. The sample shows 350,000 to 450,000 clones, approximately 90% of them seen only once. CDR1 is KGHDR and CDR2 is SFDVKD in the germline V gene. CDR3 size: 15 residues. V gave up 3 bases and J gave up 4 bases; unmatched junction bases: 7.

The sequenced sample was PBMCs or T cells enriched from blood (not recorded which). This receptor was taken from a man aged 25-40 years who had recovered from COVID-19. The chain employs TRBV24-1 and TRBJ1-2, with TRBD1 identical over 7 bases. DNA of the CDR3: TGTGCCACCAGTGATCAAAGGGGGCCCACCTATGGCTACACCTTC. It specifies CATSDQRGPTYGYTF.